This T cell receptor (beta chain) originates from a study of blood T cells in healthy people across ages. Notes on this clonotype: The antigen remains undetermined.

V dropped 4 bases and J dropped 6 bases, with 9 bases sitting between them. This CDR3 is 11 amino acids long. Germline V gene data show CDR1 as SQVTM and CDR2 as ANQGSEA. Using a J-beta primer mix together with a sample-barcoded 5' primer, a second PCR was run for roughly 7 to 12 cycles. TCRdb re-called the 5' RACE reads through MiXCR, storing one row per CDR3 protein. The table has about a million distinct CDR3 sequences, about 51% seen once; the top ten hold roughly 23%. Notes on the study in general: In long-lived donors, naive CD4+ cell counts and diversity exceeded those of aged donors. Strong correlation was found linking TCR beta diversity to naive T cell percentage. In older individuals, TCR beta diversity per million T cells was lower, falling roughly linearly with age.

The V call is TRBV29-1, the J call TRBJ1-2; no firm D call. The sequencing sample was made of blood. This clonotype was obtained from a woman aged 55-70 years in good health. In DNA form, the CDR3 reads TGCAGCGTTGTGGAGGGAGATGGCTACACCTTC. Translation gives CSVVEGDGYTF.